The rows below give T cell receptor beta chains drawn from one sample of a study of blood T cell repertoires in COVID-19. Libraries were prepared by immunoSEQ multiplex PCR; TCRdb keeps only in-frame clonotypes and omits some of them. The sample lists about 50,000 clones, 75% to 80% seen once, with around 43% in the top ten. The sample consisted of peripheral blood. The receptor set was obtained from a man between 65 and 80 years old with active or convalescent COVID-19. CDR3s leave out the opening cysteine and the closing phenylalanine or tryptophan. The order of the fields is clone size, V gene, CDR3 protein. Rows may omit the clone size; those that give it use once, few, many or a size class.

abundance: few
v_gene: TRBV5-5
CDR3aa: ASSRDLRGRISPLH

abundance: NA
v_gene: TRBV27
CDR3aa: ASRTDPYNEQF

abundance: NA
v_gene: TRBV6-5
CDR3aa: ASSSGTPLEQY

abundance: few
v_gene: TRBV11-3
CDR3aa: ASSSPGVLRGYT

abundance: NA
v_gene: TRBV27
CDR3aa: ASSSPRLAGTYEQY

abundance: NA
v_gene: TRBV5-6
CDR3aa: ASSYGQGDGYT

abundance: NA
v_gene: TRBV5-5
CDR3aa: ASSSSTAGATEAF

abundance: NA
v_gene: TRBV30
CDR3aa: AWSVFFPLTGQGDNQPQH

abundance: NA
v_gene: TRBV12-3/TRBV12-4
CDR3aa: ASSMTVTGELF

abundance: NA
v_gene: TRBV6-2/TRBV6-3
CDR3aa: ASSYVQNGYT

abundance: NA
v_gene: TRBV28
CDR3aa: ASSLGRWNYGYT